This T cell receptor beta chain was recovered during a study of technical replicates of blood from several donors. The assay was immunoSEQ multiplex PCR, and TCRdb's table has in-frame clones only and misses some. The sample includes tens of thousands of clones, about 93% of them seen just once. V was trimmed by 4 bases and J by 1 base, leaving 5 bases between them. CDR1 is MNHNS and CDR2 is SASEGT in the germline V gene. This CDR3 is built from 13 residues. Material for sequencing was T cells isolated from PBMCs. This TCR came from a human donor in good health. This chain joins TRBV6-1 and TRBJ2-1; no definite D call. CDR3 coding DNA: TGTGCCAGCAGTGGGGCTTCCTACAATGAGCAGTTCTTC. Amino acid sequence: CASSGASYNEQFF.